Sequencing of this T cell receptor (beta chain) was carried out in a study of blood T cell repertoires in COVID-19. This clone is labeled medium-sized. Trimming stripped 0 bases from V and 7 bases from J, with 16 bases between. The CDR3 loop spans 16 amino acids. The germline CDR1 and CDR2 sequences are LGHDT and YNNKEL (reference sequence). Produced via immunoSEQ multiplex PCR; TCRdb's table is partial and in-frame only. The sample yields 250,000 to 350,000 clones, 85% to 90% seen once. This receptor was obtained from a woman under 30 who had recovered from COVID-19. The chain recombines TRBV3-1 (or the pseudogene TRBV3-2) with TRBJ2-1; D perhaps matches TRBD2 (6 bases). The sequenced sample was PBMCs or T cells enriched from blood (not recorded which). The DNA for the CDR3 is TGTGCCAGCAGCCAAGAGCGGGATCTCTTTACGAATGAGCAGTTCTTC. This encodes CASSQERDLFTNEQFF.